This TCR beta chain was profiled in a study of blood T cell repertoires in COVID-19. Clones were sequenced by immunoSEQ multiplex PCR, and TCRdb holds only the in-frame ones, with some missing. The data hold some 240,000 clones, with approximately 82% observed a single time. The receptor was isolated from a man aged 45-65 years with active or convalescent COVID-19. Source material: peripheral blood.

The CDR3 region has the DNA TGTGCCAGCAGTTCACAGGGCTACGAGCAGTACTTC. It codes for CASSSQGYEQYF. The rearrangement uses TRBV6-5 and TRBJ2-7; a weak D match, TRBD1 (6 bases). The CDR3 loop spans 12 amino acids. Trimming cost V 4 bases and J 3 bases, with 7 bases left between them. Germline CDR1 reads MNHEY; CDR2 reads SVGAGI.